The text below deals with one T cell receptor beta chain. V lost 1 base and J 4 bases, leaving 6 bases between the germline ends. This CDR3 has 12 residues. Per germline, CDR1 SGHRS and CDR2 YFSETQ. These data originate in a study of technical replicates of blood from a handful of donors. Repertoires were generated with immunoSEQ multiplex PCR, while TCRdb's copy carries only in-frame clones and drops some. Of around 84,000 clones listed, roughly 98% were seen once; the top ten hold roughly 0.16%. The sequenced material came from T cells isolated from PBMCs. The rearrangement uses TRBV5-1 and TRBJ2-7; D ambiguous. The origin of this receptor is a human donor in good health. CDR3 bases: TGCGCCAGCAGCTTGTTCGGTTACGAGCAGTACTTC. It encodes CASSLFGYEQYF.